This T cell receptor beta chain appears in the sequencing data of a study of cytomegalovirus exposure and HLA in healthy donors (dated by TCRdb to 2016 to 2017). Some background on the complete study: An earlier analysis of approximately 590 of the donors reported 250 to 300 Gb of sequence data and roughly 100 million unique TCR beta sequences from about 180 million T cells. Approximately 310 gigabases of sequencing data and tens of millions of unique TCR sequences were included in an early release covering about 600 HLA-typed donors. Because of strong linkage in the cohort, five DR-DQ haplotypes were treated as single units for association and clustering. To decide whether each TCR beta V gene segment behaved as functional or pseudogenic, an earlier analysis of some 600 of the donors relied on high-throughput TCR beta sequencing. Among about 410 genotyped donors of the cohort, an average of approximately 240,000 unique TCR beta nucleotide sequences was sequenced per donor, of which about 19% were non-productive. Among the roughly 400 genotyped donors, 81% belonged to the genetic ancestry cluster associated with self-reported Caucasian donors. Donor age, sex, ethnicity and CMV serostatus were compiled together with the repertoire data. The T cell repertoires of roughly 660 subjects were profiled by immunosequencing and related to cytomegalovirus serostatus. A later genetic analysis took genome-wide SNP genotypes for 398 of the 666 donors and used that subset as a discovery cohort. HLA typing covered class I and class II loci at four-digit resolution. The number of donors typed differed by locus, with about 629-630 for A, B, C, DRB1 and DQB1, roughly 550 for DQA1, 606 for DPA1, and some 450 for DPB1. Rather than using new phenotypic data, the later analysis identified candidate immune exposures from TCR beta sequences and from how often those sequences occurred across donors. The study aimed to test whether cataloging public T cell receptors could reveal signatures of past pathogen exposure. A later analysis re-examined previously published TCR beta repertoires from about 670 donors and added high-resolution HLA genotyping to investigate patterns of TCR occurrence. To predict cytomegalovirus infection status, the study brought together high-throughput TCR immunosequencing, statistical association of individual TCRs with disease status, and machine learning. Every discovery cohort repertoire had been produced on one sequencing platform. Besides the first cohort of 550 to 750 subjects, a separate validation cohort made up of roughly 120 different subjects was used.

The cohort was made up of roughly 670 healthy bone marrow donors. At the time of sampling, every cohort member was nominally healthy, though immune exposures that went unrecorded were likely present. The donor tested CMV seropositive, placing the donor among the 290 or so seropositive members of the cohort. A peripheral blood sample was provided by each donor, and peripheral blood mononuclear cells were used for TCR beta sequencing. Genomic DNA was extracted from the blood cell samples with the Qiagen DNeasy Blood Extraction Kit. Receptors were amplified or captured by the immunoSEQ multiplex PCR assay. The multiplex PCR relied on a mix of 60 forward primers for TCR Vbeta segments and 13 reverse primers for TCR Jbeta segments. The CDR3 region of rearranged TCR beta genes was amplified from genomic DNA with a multiplex PCR assay. Amplified TCR beta libraries were sequenced as 87-base-pair reads on the Illumina HiSeq System. In the authors' own workflow: A later analysis tallied around 80 million unique TCR beta chains across the 700 or so repertoires, and approximately 11 million of those chains were shared by two or more donors. A nearest-neighbor algorithm error-corrected the raw reads and collapsed the reads into unique sequences, merging closely related sequences to remove PCR and sequencing errors. To assign V, D and J gene segments, CDR3 sequences were aligned to IMGT reference sequences. For a sequence to be retained, a match of at least six nucleotides to both a V gene segment and a J gene segment was required. Rearrangements were classified as productive when the CDR3 lacked stop codons and remained in frame with V and J, and all other rearrangements were classified as non-productive. Following IMGT convention, CDR3 was defined as the stretch from the second conserved V-encoded cysteine to the conserved J-encoded phenylalanine. Sequences without an unambiguous match to a single V gene segment were excluded from the earlier analysis of 450 to 650 of the donors. An earlier analysis of about 600 of the donors called V segments functional above 56.7% productive rearrangements and segregating when the between-donor standard deviation exceeded 5%. To diagnose cytomegalovirus status from the catalog of TCR beta chain sequences, a statistical classification framework was built. In a later analysis, TCR nucleotide sequences were compared against IMGT/GENE-DB human TR gene sequences so that V and J genes could be assigned. A later analysis assigned CDR3 sequences and most-parsimonious VDJ recombination scenarios with the TCRdist pipeline. A later analysis defined each TCR beta chain by its CDR3 amino acid sequence plus V-gene family, and excluded reads lacking a unique V-gene family. As a way to deal with suspected cross-contamination and a sequencing artifact, a later analysis dropped nearly 600 nucleotide sequences that were highly shared and had low generation probability. In a later analysis, a clonal expansion index for each public chain was calculated from normalized within-repertoire ranks of inferred template counts. In a later analysis, generation probabilities were computed using a VDJ recombination model fitted to out-of-frame rearrangements, and the results were checked against IGoR. Hypergeometric tests were used in a later analysis to score TCR-TCR, TCR-HLA and TCR-CMV co-occurrence, with a repertoire-size bias correction applied to the TCR pairs. To estimate false discovery rates, a later analysis permuted the HLA or CMV assignments 20 times. In a later analysis, co-occurring TCRs were grouped with DBSCAN, and TCRdist sequence similarity was added when clustering was performed within HLA-allele-positive subsets. Co-occurrence clustering excluded repertoires with fewer than 30,000 or more than 120,000 public chains, plus five with anomalous nucleotide sharing. Drawn from immuneACCESS, this table holds only the in-frame rearrangements with V and J called that TCRdb kept. Clones are partly lost; checked studies trace under half to an unresolved V gene and leave the rest unexplained. The DNA gave D and trimming, while V, J and clone size come from that table. For this sample the table gives 150,000 to 200,000 clones, of which 70% to 85% were detected only once. The ten most abundant clones make up about 6.8% of the sample.

The study at large found these results: The study listed 150 to 200 TCR beta chains as associated with cytomegalovirus. A further reported finding was that TCR beta sequences accurately predicted the HLA-A and HLA-B alleles for most subjects in the first cohort. A later analysis found that most CMV-associated TCR beta chains appeared HLA-restricted, with HLA associations seemingly driven largely by CMV exposure. A later analysis found that HLA-associated TCR beta chains were more clonally expanded and had lower generation probabilities than equally common non-associated chains. The sequencing pipeline was judged likely to have produced a cluster of highly shared sequence variants as a technical artifact. Immune exposure information for the cohort was limited to CMV serostatus. Because some donors lacked HLA typing at each locus, the association tests relied only on the typed subset. In vitro tests confirmed that a few of the cytomegalovirus-associated TCR beta chains recognize cytomegalovirus antigens. According to a later analysis, parvovirus B19, influenza, CMV and Epstein-Barr virus appeared linked to several top co-occurrence clusters. Correlated functional status among segregating V segments might be attributable to linkage disequilibrium, but an unknown experimental factor could not be ruled out. An association between a missense DCLRE1C variant and V-gene and J-gene trimming of TCR beta chains was found in a later genetic analysis and replicated in an independent cohort. A later genetic analysis reported fewer N-insertions in productive TCRs among donors in an Asian-associated ancestry cluster than the roughly 670-donor mean. Only TCR beta chains were sequenced in this cohort, and the absence of alpha or paired-chain data limited detectable features. In an earlier analysis of about 550 of the donors, most TCR beta V segments were observed in productive rearrangements about 90% or about 30% of the time, broadly matching IMGT annotations. The classifier was reported to diagnose cytomegalovirus status with high specificity and sensitivity in both the original and validation cohorts. Some IMGT-functional V segments, including TRBV6-2 and TRBV6-3, could not be distinguished by the 87-base-pair reads and were therefore excluded. Over 15 rarely observed V segments, including chromosome 9 orphons, were excluded from the earlier analysis of about 600 of the donors because counts were too low. The authors suggested that the approach could potentially be extended to other disease states and immunological phenotypes. Presence/absence analyses assumed roughly uniform sequencing depth across donors, an assumption that may not hold. A later analysis found that TCR association rates varied across HLA loci, with DRB1 alleles showing the most associated TCRs and HLA-C alleles the fewest. While some public TCRs were present in many individuals, most TCR sequences turned up only very rarely across donors. At a false discovery rate of 0.05, a later analysis linked about 17,000 TCR beta sequences to specific HLA alleles. Strong co-occurrence of HLA alleles, especially DR and DQ, made assigning TCR associations to individual alleles difficult.

Worth noting for this clone: Its antigen is still unknown. No base qualities exist here, and no much larger clone lies one base off it.

Germline trimming: 6 bases from V, 2 bases from J; junction bases outside gene matches: 8. The germline V gene (reference sequence) provides CDR1 SGHNT and CDR2 YYREEE. The cysteine opens and the phenylalanine closes a CDR3 of 15 amino acids. Only CDR3 DNA is held: 45 bases, read in frame from base 1. The V gene is TRBV5-4 and the J gene is TRBJ2-5; 9 middle bases align to TRBD1. Sequencing was done on a sample of PBMCs. The TCR sequence derives from a man aged 50 to 60 in good health and CMV-seropositive. For the CDR3, the sequence is CASNRQGGGQETQYF. The nucleotide sequence reads as follows: TGTGCCAGCAATCGACAGGGGGGCGGGCAAGAGACCCAGTACTTC.